The entry below gives a single T cell receptor beta chain sequence along with its context. The data belong to a study of shared clonotypes between healthy human individuals. Sequencing was performed with immunoSEQ multiplex PCR; in TCRdb, only in-frame clones are kept and a portion is missing. The sample yields roughly 500,000 clones, approximately 78% seen once. Sequencing was carried out using PBMCs. The origin of this receptor is a woman aged 40 to 50 in good health. Some clones in this sample may be carry-over from other donors' samples.

The CDR3 loop reads CASSRLGQGGGYTF. DNA for the CDR3: TGTGCCAGCAGCAGACTCGGACAGGGGGGTGGCTACACCTTC. The rearrangement links TRBV7-6 to TRBJ1-2; the match to TRBD1 covers 10 bases. The CDR3 runs to 14 residues. The V and J ends lost 5 bases and 7 bases, in that order; junction bases with no gene match: 7. In germline, CDR1 is SGHVS, CDR2 FNYEAQ.